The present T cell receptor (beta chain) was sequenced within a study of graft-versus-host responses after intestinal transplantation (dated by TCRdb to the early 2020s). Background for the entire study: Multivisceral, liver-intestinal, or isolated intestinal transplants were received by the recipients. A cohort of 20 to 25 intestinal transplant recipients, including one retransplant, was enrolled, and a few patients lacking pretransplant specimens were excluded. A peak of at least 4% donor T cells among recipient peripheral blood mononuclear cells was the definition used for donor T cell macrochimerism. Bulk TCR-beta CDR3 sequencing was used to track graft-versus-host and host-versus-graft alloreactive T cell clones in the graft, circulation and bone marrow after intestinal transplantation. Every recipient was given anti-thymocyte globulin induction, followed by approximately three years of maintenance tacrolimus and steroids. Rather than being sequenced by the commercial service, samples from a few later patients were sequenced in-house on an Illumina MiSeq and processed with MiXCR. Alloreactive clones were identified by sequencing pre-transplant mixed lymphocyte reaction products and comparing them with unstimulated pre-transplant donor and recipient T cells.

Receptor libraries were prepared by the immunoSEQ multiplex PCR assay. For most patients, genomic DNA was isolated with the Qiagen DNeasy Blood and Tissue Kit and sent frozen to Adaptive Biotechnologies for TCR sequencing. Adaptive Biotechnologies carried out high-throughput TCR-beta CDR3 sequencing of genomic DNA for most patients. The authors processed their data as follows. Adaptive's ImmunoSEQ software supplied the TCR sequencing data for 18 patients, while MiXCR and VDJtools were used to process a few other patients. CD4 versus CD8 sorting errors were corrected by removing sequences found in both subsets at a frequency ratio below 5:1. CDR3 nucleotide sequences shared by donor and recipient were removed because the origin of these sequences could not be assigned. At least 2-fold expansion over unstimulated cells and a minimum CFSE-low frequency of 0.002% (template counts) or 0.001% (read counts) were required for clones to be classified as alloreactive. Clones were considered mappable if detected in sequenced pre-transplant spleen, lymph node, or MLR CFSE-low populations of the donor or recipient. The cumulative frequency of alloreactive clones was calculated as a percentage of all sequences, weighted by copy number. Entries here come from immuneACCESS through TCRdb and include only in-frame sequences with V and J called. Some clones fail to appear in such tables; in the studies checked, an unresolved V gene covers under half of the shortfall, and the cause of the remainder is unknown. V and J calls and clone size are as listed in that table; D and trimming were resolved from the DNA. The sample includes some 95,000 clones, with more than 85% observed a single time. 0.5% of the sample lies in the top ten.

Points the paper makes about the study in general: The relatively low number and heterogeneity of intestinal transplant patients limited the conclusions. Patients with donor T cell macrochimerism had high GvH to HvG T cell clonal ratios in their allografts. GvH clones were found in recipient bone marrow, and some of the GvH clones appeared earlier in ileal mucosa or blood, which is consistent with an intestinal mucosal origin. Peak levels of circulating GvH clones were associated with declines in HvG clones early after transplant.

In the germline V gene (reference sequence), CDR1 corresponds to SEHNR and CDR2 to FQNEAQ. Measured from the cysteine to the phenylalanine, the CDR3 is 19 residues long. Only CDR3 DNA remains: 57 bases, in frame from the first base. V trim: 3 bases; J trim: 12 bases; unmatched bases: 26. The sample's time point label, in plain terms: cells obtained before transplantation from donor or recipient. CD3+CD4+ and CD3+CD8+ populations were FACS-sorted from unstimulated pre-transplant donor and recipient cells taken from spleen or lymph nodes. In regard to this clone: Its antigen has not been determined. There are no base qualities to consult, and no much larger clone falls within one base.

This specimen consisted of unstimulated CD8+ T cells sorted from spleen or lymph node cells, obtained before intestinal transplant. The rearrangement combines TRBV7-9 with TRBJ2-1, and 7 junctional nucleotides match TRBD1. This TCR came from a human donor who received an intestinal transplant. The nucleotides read TGTGCCAGCAGCTTCACTTCGCCCCAGACGGGACAGCCTTTACTGGGGCAGTTCTTC. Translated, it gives CASSFTSPQTGQPLLGQFF.